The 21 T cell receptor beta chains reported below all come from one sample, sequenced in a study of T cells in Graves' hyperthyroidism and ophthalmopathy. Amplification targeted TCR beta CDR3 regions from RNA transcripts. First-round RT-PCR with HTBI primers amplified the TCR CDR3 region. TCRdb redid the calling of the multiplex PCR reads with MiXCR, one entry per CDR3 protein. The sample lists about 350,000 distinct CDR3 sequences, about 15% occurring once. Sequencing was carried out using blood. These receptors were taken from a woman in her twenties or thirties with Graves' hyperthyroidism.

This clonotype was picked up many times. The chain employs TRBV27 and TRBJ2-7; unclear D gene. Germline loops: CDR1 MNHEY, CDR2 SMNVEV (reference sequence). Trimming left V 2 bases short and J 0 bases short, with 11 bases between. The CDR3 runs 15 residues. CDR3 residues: CASSLGRAFSYEQYF. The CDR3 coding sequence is TGTGCCAGCAGTTTAGGCAGAGCATTCTCCTACGAGCAGTACTTC.

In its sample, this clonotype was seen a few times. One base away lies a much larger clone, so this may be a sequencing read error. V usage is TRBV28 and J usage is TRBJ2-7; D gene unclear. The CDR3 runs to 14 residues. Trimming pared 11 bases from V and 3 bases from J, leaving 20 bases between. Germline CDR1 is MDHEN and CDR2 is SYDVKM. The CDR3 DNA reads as TGTGCCGGCACCCAAACTCCGGATGTCTACGAGCAGTACTTC. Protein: CAGTQTPDVYEQYF.

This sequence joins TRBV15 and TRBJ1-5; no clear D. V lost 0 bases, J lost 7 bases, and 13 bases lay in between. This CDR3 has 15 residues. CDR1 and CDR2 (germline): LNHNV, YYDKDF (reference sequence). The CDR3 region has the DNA TGTGCCACCAGCAGAGATGGCGGCAGGAACCAGCCCCAGCATTTT. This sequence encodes CATSRDGGRNQPQHF.

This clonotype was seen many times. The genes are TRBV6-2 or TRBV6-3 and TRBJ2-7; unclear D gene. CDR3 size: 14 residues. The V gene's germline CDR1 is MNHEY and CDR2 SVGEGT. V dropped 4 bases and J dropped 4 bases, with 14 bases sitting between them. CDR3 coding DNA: TGTGCCAGCAGTTTCGAATATACCCGATACGAGCAGTACTTC. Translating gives CASSFEYTRYEQYF.

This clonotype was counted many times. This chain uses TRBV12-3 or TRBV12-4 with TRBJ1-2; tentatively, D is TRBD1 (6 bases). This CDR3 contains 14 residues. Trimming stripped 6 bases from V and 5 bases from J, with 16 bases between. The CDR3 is CASSIQGIKYGYTF. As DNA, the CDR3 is TGTGCCAGCAGCATACAGGGAATTAAATATGGCTACACCTTC.

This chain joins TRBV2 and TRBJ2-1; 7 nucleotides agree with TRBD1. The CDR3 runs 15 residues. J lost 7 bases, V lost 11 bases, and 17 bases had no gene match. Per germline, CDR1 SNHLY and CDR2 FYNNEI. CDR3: CAGGDETGFPNEQFF. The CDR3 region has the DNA TGTGCCGGCGGAGATGAGACAGGGTTTCCAAATGAGCAGTTCTTC.

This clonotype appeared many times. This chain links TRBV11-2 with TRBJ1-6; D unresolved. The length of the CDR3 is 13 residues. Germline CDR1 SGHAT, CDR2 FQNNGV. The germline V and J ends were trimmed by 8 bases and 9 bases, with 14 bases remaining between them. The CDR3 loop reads CASCPVGISPLHF. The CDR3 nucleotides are TGTGCCAGCTGCCCTGTGGGAATTTCACCCCTCCACTTT.

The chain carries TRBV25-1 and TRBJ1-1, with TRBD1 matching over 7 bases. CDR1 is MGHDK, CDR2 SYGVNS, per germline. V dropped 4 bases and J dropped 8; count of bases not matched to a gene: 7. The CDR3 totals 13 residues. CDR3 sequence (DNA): TGTGCCAGCAGTGCGACAGGGAGCGGGGAAGCTTTCTTT. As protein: CASSATGSGEAFF.

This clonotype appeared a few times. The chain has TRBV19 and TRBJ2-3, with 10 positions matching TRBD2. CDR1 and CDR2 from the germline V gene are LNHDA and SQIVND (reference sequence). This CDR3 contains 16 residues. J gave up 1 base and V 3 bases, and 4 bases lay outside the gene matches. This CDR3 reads CASSIMGTSGTDTQYF. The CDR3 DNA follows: TGTGCCAGTAGTATTATGGGGACTAGCGGCACAGATACGCAGTATTTT. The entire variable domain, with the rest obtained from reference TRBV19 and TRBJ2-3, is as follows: DGGITQSPKYLFRKEGQNVTLSCEQNLNHDAMYWYRQDPGQGLRLIYYSQIVNDFQKGDIAEGYSVSREKKESFPLTVTSAQKNPTAFYLCASSIMGTSGTDTQYFGPGTRLTVL.

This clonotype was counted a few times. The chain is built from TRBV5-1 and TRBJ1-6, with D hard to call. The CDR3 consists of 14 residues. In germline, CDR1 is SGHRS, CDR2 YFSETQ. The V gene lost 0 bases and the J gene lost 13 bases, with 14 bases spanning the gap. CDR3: CASSLASPQFPLHF. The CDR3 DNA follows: TGCGCCAGCAGCTTGGCATCGCCTCAGTTCCCCCTCCACTTT.

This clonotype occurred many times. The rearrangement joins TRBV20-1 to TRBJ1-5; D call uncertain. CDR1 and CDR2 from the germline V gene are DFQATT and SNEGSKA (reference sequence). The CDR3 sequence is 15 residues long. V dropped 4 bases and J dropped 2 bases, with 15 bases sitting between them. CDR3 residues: CSAIQGRGGNQPQHF. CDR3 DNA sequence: TGCAGTGCTATTCAAGGGAGAGGCGGCAATCAGCCCCAGCATTTT.

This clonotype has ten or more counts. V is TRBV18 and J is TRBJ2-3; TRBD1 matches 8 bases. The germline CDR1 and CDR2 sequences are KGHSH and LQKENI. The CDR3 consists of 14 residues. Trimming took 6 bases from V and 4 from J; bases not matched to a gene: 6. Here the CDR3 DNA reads TGTGCCAGCTCGTCGGACAGGGTGGCAGATACGCAGTATTTT. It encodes CASSSDRVADTQYF.

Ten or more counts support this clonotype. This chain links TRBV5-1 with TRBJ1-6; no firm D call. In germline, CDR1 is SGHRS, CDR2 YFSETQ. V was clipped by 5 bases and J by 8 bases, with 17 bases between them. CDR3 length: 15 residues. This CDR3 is CASRSSGSADSPLHF. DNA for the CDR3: TGCGCCAGCAGGTCCTCGGGGTCGGCGGATTCACCCCTCCACTTT.

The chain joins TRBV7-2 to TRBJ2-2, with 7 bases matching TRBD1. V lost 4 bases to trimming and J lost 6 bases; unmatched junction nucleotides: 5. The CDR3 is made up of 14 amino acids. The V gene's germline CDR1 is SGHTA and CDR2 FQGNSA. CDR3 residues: CASSSAGTAGELFF. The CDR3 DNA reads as TGTGCCAGCAGCTCGGCCGGGACAGCCGGGGAGCTGTTTTTT. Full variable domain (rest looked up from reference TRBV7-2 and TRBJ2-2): GAGVSQSPSNKVTEKGKDVELRCDPISGHTALYWYRQSLGQGLEFLIYFQGNSAPDKSGLPSDRFSAERTGGSVSTLTIQRTQQEDSAVYLCASSSAGTAGELFFGEGSRLTVL.

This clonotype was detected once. The CDR3 nucleotides are TGTGCCAGCAGCTTAACCCCCAGGGGAGATCTTTGGTATAGCAATCAGCCCCAGCATTTT. Protein product: CASSLTPRGDLWYSNQPQHF. The chain joins TRBV7-2 to TRBJ1-5, with D possibly being TRBD1 (6 bases). Germline CDR1 reads SGHTA; CDR2 reads FQGNSA. The CDR3 covers 20 residues. V was shortened by 2 bases and J by 0 bases, with 23 bases between the two germline ends.

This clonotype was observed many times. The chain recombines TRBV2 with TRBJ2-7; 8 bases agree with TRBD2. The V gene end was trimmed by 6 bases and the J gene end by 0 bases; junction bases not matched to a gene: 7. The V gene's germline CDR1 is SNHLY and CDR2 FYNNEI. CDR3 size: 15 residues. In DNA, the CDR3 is TGTGCCAGCAGGGTAAGCGGGAGCGGCTCCTACGAGCAGTACTTC. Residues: CASRVSGSGSYEQYF.

The CDR3 protein is CSGDRANTGELFF. CDR3 DNA: TGCAGCGGAGACAGGGCGAACACCGGGGAGCTGTTTTTT. The chain uses TRBV29-1 and TRBJ2-2, with TRBD1 matching 7 bases. CDR1 is SQVTM, CDR2 ANQGSEA, per germline. V was clipped by 7 bases and J by 0 bases; unmatched bases: 2. The CDR3 loop spans 13 amino acids.

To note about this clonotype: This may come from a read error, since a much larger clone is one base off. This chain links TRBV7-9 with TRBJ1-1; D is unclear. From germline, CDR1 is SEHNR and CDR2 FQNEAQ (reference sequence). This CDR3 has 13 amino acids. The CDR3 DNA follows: TGTGCCAGCAACTTAGATGTCGGCGCCGCAGCTTTCTTT. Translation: CASNLDVGAAAFF.

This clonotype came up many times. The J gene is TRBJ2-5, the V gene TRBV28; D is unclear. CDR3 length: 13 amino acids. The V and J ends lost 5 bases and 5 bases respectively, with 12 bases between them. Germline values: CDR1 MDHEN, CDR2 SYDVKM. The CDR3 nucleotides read TGTGCCAGCAGTGACCCATTGGGGGAGACCCAGTACTTC. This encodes CASSDPLGETQYF.

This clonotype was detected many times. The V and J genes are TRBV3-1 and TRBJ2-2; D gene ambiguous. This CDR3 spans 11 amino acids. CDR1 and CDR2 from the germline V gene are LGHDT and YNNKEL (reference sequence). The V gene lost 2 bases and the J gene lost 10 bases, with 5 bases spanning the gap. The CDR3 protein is CASSQRQELFF. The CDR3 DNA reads TGTGCCAGCAGCCAACGTCAGGAGCTGTTTTTT. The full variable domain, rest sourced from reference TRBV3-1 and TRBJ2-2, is DTAVSQTPKYLVTQMGNDKSIKCEQNLGHDTMYWYKQDSKKFLKIMFSYNNKELIINETVPNRFSPKSPDKAHLNLHINSLELGDSAVYFCASSQRQELFFGEGSRLTVL.

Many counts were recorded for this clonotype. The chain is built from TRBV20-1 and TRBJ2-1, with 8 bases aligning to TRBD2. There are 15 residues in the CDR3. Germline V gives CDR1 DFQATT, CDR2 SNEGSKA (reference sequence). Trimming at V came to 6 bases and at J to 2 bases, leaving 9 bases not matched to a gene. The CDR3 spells CSAEGGAGAYNEQFF. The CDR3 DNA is TGCAGTGCGGAGGGGGGAGCGGGGGCCTACAATGAGCAGTTCTTC.